These 5 T cell receptor beta chains share one sample of origin, sequenced in a study of follicular helper T cells after annual influenza vaccination. Time point in this sample: 2014-2015 season, 7 days after vaccination. Some clones are missing from TCRdb's copy, which holds only in-frame ones; the method was immunoSEQ multiplex PCR. The table has several thousand clones, 80% to 90% seen once; the top ten hold around 3.5%. The material sequenced was CXCR5+ CD38- circulating T follicular helper cells from blood, taken 7 days after influenza vaccination. Specified subset: circulating Tfh, non-naive CD4+CXCR5+PD-1+ (ICOS+CD38+ or ICOS-CD38-). The source is an adult who received the influenza vaccine.

Regarding this clone: This sample also contains other DNA sequences that code for the same CDR3. The J gene is TRBJ1-5, the V gene TRBV19, with 7 bases that match TRBD1. The CDR3 has 14 residues. The germline V gene has CDR1 LNHDA and CDR2 SQIVND (reference sequence). V was clipped by 4 bases and J by 3 bases; unmatched bases: 3. CDR3 nucleotides: TGTGCCAGTAGTACGGGACAGATCAATCAGCCCCAGCATTTT. Translation gives CASSTGQINQPQHF.

This chain joins TRBV15 and TRBJ2-4; maybe TRBD1 (5 bases). In germline, CDR1 is LNHNV, CDR2 YYDKDF (reference sequence). CDR3 length: 16 amino acids. Deletions cut 0 bases from V and 1 base from J, with 10 bases between. The CDR3 reads CATSREGGAAKNIQYF. The DNA of the CDR3 is TGTGCCACCAGCAGAGAAGGTGGGGCGGCCAAAAACATTCAGTACTTC.

The chain recombines TRBV5-6 with TRBJ2-4; D is perhaps TRBD2 (6 bases). The ends were cut back, 4 bases at V and 6 bases at J, with 23 bases in the middle. CDR1 SGHDT and CDR2 YYEEEE come from the germline V gene. The CDR3 is made up of 17 amino acids. CDR3 sequence (DNA): TGTGCCAGCAGCGCGATGGTTAGCGGTCGCCTAACAAACATTCAGTACTTC. It encodes CASSAMVSGRLTNIQYF.

V is TRBV20-1 and J is TRBJ2-5; D uncertain. Trimming took off 4 bases at V and 4 bases at J, with 4 bases between the two ends. CDR1 is DFQATT, CDR2 SNEGSKA, per germline (reference sequence). The CDR3 length is 10 residues. CDR3 sequence: CSATTETQYF. The CDR3 region has the DNA TGCAGTGCTACGACAGAGACCCAGTACTTC.

This chain uses TRBV28 with TRBJ2-3, with 9 bases that match TRBD1. CDR1 and CDR2 from the germline V gene are MDHEN and SYDVKM. The CDR3 consists of 15 residues. After removal of 7 bases from V and 3 bases from J, the junction contained 8 bases not matched to a gene. CDR3 loop: CASIGGQGITDTQYF. DNA of the CDR3: TGTGCCAGCATCGGGGGACAGGGAATTACAGATACGCAGTATTTT.